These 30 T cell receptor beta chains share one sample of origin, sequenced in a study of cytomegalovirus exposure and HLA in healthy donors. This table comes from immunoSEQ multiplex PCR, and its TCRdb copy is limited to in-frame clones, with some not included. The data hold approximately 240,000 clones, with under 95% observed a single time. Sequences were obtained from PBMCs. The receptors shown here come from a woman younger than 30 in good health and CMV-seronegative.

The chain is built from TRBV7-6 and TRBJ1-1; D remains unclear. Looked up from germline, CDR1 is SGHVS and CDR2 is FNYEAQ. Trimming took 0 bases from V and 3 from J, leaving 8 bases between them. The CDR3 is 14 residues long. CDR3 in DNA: TGTGCCAGCAGCTTAGCGCTCGGGGACACTGAAGCTTTCTTT. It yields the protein CASSLALGDTEAFF.

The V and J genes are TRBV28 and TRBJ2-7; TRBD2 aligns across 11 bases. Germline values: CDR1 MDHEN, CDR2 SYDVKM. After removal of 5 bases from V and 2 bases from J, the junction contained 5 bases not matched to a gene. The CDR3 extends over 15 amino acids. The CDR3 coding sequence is TGTGCCAGCAGTGTACTAGCGGGGGATCCCTACGAGCAGTACTTC. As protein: CASSVLAGDPYEQYF.

CDR3 coding DNA: TGTGCCAGCAGCATCAGGGGGAGTGGGGGCTATGGCTACACCTTC. Protein product: CASSIRGSGGYGYTF. The chain is built from TRBV27 and TRBJ1-2, with TRBD1 matching over 7 bases. Germline-derived CDR1 and CDR2 are MNHEY and SMNVEV (reference sequence). V was clipped by 6 bases and J by 4 bases; unmatched bases: 11. The CDR3 extends over 15 amino acids.

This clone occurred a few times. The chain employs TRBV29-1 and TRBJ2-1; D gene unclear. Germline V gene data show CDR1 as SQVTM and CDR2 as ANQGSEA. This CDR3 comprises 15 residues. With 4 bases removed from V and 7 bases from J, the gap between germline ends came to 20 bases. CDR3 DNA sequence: TGCAGCGTTGGTAACAACGAGGTTGGAACTAATGAGCAGTTCTTC. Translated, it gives CSVGNNEVGTNEQFF.

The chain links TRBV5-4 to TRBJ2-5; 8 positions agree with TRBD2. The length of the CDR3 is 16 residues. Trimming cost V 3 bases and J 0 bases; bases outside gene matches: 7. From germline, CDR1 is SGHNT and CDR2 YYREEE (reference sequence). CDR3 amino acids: CASSSSTSGNQETQYF. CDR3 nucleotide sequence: TGTGCCAGCAGCTCCTCCACTAGCGGTAACCAAGAGACCCAGTACTTC.

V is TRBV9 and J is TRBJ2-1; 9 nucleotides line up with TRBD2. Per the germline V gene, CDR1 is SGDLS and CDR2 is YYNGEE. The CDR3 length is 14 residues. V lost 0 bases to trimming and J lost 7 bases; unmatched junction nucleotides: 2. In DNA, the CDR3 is TGTGCCAGCAGCGTAGGGGCGGGAGGGAATGAGCAGTTCTTC. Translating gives CASSVGAGGNEQFF.

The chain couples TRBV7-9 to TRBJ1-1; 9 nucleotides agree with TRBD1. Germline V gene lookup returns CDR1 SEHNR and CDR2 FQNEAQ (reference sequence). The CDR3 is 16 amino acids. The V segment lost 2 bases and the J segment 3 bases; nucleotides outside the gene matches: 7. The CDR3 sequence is CASSLFRRTGDTEAFF. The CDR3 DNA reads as TGTGCCAGCAGCTTATTCCGTCGGACAGGGGACACTGAAGCTTTCTTT. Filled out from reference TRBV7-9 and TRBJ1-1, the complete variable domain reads DTGVSQNPRHKITKRGQNVTFRCDPISEHNRLYWYRQTLGQGPEFLTYFQNEAQLEKSRLLSDRFSAERPKGSFSTLEIQRTEQGDSAMYLCASSLFRRTGDTEAFFGQGTRLTVV.

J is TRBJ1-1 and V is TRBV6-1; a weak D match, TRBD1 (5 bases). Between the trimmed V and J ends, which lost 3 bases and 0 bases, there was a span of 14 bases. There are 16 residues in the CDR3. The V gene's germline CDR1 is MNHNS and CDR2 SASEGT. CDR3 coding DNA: TGTGCCAGCAGTGATCCAGGGCGGTTGGTGAACACTGAAGCTTTCTTT. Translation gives CASSDPGRLVNTEAFF.

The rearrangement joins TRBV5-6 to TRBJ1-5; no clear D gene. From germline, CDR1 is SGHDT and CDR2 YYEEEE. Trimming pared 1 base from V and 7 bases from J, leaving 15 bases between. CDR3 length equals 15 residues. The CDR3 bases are TGTGCCAGCAGCTTGACTGGGGTACGGGGACAGCCCCAGCATTTT. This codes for CASSLTGVRGQPQHF.

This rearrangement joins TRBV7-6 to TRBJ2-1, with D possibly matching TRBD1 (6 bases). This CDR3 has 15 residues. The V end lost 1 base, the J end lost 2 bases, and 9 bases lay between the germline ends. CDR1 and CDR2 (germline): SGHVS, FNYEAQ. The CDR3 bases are TGTGCCAGCAGCTTAGACAGGGAACCCTACAATGAGCAGTTCTTC. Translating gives CASSLDREPYNEQFF.

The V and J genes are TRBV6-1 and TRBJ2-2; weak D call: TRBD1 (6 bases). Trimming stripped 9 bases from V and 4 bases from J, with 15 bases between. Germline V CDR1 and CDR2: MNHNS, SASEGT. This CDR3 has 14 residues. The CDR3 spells CAREYRGSTGELFF. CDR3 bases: TGTGCCAGAGAGTATAGGGGGAGCACCGGGGAGCTGTTTTTT.

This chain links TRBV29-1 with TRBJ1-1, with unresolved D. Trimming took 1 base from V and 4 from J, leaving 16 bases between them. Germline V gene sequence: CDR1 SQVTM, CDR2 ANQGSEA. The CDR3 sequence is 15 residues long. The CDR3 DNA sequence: TGCAGCGTTGAAGTTTCGGGGTTGCAGAGCACTGAAGCTTTCTTT. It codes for CSVEVSGLQSTEAFF.

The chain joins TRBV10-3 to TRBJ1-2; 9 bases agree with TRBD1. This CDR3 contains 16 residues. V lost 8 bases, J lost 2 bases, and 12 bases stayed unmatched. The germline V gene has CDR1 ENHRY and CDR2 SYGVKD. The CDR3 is CAIGSTGGAGNYGYTF. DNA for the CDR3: TGTGCCATCGGAAGTACAGGGGGCGCCGGGAACTATGGCTACACCTTC.

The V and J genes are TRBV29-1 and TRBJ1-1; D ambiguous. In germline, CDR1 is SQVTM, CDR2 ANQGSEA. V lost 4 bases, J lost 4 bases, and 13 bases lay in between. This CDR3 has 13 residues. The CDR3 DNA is TGCAGCGTTGTTGGTCGAGGAGCCACTGAAGCTTTCTTT. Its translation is CSVVGRGATEAFF.

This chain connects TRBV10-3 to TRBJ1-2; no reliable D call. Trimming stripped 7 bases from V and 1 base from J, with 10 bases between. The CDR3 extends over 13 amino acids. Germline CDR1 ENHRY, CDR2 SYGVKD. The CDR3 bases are TGTGCCATCACTTCGACAAGTAACTATGGCTACACCTTC. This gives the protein CAITSTSNYGYTF.

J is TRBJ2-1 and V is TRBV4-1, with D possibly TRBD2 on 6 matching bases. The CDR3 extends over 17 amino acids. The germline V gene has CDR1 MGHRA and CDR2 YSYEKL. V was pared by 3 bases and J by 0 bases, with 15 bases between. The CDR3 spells CASSHPRLVRSYNEQFF. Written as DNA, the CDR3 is TGCGCCAGCAGCCATCCCCGACTAGTCCGCTCCTACAATGAGCAGTTCTTC.

The CDR3, as DNA: TGTGCCAGCAGCTTAGTCGGTGCGATTCCGAACACTGAAGCTTTCTTT. Translation: CASSLVGAIPNTEAFF. The chain links TRBV7-9 to TRBJ1-1; D is unresolved. Trimming took off 1 base at V and 1 base at J, with 13 bases between the two ends. The CDR3 loop spans 16 amino acids. Germline V lookup: CDR1 SEHNR, CDR2 FQNEAQ (reference sequence).

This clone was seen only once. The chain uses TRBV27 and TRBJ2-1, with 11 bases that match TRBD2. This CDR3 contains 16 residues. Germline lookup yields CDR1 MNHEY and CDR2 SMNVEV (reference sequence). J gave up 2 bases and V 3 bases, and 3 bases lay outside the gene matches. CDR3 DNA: TGTGCCAGCAGTTTGGGGACTAGCGGAGCCTACAATGAGCAGTTCTTC. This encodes CASSLGTSGAYNEQFF.

CDR3 nucleotides: TGTGCCAGCAGTTACTCAATACAGTCCTATGGCTACACCTTC. Translated, it gives CASSYSIQSYGYTF. The rearrangement uses TRBV6-5 and TRBJ1-2; the D is unclear. Germline V gene data show CDR1 as MNHEY and CDR2 as SVGAGI. V dropped 0 bases and J dropped 4 bases, with 9 bases sitting between them. The length of the CDR3 is 14 residues.

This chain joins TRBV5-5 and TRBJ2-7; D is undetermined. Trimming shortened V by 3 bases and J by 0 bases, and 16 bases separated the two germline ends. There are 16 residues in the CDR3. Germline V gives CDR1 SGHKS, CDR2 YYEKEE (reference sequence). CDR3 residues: CASSSQPTSPSYEQYF. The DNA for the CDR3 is TGTGCCAGCAGCTCTCAACCGACATCTCCCTCCTACGAGCAGTACTTC.

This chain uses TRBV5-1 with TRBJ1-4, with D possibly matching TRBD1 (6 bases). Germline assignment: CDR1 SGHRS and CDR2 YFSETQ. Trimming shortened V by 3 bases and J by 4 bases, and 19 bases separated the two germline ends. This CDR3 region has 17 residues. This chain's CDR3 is CASSSRQVGVLNEKLFF. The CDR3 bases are TGCGCCAGCAGCTCTCGACAGGTGGGGGTCCTTAATGAAAAACTGTTTTTT.

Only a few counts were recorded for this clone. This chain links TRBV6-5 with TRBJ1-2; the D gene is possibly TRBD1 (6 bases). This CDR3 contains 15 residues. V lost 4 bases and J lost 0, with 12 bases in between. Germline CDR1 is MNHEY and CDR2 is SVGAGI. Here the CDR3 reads CASSSPRTANYGYTF. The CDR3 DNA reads TGTGCCAGCAGTTCCCCCCGGACAGCTAACTATGGCTACACCTTC.

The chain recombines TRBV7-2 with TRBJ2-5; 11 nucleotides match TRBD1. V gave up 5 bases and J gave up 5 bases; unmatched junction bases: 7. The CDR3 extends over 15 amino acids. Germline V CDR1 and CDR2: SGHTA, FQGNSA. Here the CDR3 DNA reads TGTGCCAGCAGCCCGGACAGGGGGCCTCGGGAGACCCAGTACTTC. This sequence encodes CASSPDRGPRETQYF.

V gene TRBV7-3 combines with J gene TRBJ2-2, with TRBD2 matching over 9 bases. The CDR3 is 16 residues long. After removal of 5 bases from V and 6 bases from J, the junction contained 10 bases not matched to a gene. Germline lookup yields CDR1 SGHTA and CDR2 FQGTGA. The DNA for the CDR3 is TGTGCCAGCAGCAAGAGTGTCGCTAGCGGGGCCGGGGAGCTGTTTTTT. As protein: CASSKSVASGAGELFF.

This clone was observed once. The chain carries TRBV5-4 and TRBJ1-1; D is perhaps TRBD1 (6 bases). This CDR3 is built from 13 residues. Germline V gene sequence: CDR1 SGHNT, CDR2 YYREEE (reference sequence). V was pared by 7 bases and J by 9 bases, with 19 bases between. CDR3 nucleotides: TGTGCCAGCGGGGGACGTAACAGGGACCAAGCTTTCTTT. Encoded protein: CASGGRNRDQAFF.

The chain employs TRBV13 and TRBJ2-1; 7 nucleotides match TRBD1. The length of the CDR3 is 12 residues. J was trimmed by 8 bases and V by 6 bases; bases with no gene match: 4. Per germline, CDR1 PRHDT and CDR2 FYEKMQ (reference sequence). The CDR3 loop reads CASRRQGDEQFF. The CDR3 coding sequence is TGTGCCAGCAGGCGACAGGGCGATGAGCAGTTCTTC.

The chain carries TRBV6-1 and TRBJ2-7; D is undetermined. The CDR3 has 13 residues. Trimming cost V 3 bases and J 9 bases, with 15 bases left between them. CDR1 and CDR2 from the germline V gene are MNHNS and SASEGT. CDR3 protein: CASSEGRYRGQYF. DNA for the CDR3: TGTGCCAGCAGTGAGGGTCGATATCGCGGGCAGTACTTC.

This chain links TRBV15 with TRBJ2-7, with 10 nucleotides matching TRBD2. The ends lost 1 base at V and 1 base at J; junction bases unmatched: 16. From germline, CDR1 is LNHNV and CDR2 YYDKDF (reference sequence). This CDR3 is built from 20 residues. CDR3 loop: CATSRVQASGGQGGSYEQYF. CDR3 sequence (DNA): TGTGCCACCAGCAGAGTTCAGGCTAGCGGGGGACAAGGCGGGTCCTACGAGCAGTACTTC.

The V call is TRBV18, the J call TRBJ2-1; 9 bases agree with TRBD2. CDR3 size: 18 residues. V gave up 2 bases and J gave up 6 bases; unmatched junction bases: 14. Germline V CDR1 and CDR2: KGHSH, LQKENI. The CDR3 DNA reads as TGTGCCAGCTCACCAAGCGGGAGGTCCGGTCGAGTCACCAATGAGCAGTTCTTC. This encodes CASSPSGRSGRVTNEQFF.

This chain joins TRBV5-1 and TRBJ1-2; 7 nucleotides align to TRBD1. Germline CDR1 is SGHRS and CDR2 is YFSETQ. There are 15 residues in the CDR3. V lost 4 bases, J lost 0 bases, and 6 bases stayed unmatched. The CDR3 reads CASSPEDRTNYGYTF. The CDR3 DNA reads TGCGCCAGCAGCCCCGAGGACAGGACTAACTATGGCTACACCTTC.